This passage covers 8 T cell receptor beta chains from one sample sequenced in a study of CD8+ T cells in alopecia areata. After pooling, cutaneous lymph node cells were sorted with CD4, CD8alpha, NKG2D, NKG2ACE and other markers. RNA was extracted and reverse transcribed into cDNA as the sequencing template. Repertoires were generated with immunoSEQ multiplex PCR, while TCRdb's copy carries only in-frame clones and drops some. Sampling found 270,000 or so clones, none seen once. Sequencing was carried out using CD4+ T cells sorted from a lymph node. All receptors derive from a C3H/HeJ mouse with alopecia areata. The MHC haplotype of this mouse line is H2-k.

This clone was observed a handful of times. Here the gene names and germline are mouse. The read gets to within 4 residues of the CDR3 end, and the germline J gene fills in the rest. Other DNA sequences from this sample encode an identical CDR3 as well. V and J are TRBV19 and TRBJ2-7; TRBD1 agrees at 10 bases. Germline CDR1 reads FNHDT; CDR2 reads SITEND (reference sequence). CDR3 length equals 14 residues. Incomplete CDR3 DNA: TGTGCCAGCAGTCACCGGGACAGGGGTTAT. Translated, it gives CASSHRDRGY. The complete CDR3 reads CASSHRDRGYEQYF.

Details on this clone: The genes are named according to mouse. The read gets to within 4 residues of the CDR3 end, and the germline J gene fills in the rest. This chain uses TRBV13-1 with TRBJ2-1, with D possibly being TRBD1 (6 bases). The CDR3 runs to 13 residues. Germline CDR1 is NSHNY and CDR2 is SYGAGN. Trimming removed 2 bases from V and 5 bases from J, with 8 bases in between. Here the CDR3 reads CASSEQGHAEQFF. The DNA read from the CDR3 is TGTGCCAGCAGTGAACAGGGACATGCT.

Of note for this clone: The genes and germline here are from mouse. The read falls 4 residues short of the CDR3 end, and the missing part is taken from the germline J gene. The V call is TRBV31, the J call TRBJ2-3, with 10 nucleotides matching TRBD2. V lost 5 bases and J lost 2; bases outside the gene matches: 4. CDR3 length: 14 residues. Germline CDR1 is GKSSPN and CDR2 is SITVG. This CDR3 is CAWGLGVSAETLYF. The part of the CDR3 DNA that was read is TGTGCCTGGGGACTGGGGGTCTCTGCAGAA.

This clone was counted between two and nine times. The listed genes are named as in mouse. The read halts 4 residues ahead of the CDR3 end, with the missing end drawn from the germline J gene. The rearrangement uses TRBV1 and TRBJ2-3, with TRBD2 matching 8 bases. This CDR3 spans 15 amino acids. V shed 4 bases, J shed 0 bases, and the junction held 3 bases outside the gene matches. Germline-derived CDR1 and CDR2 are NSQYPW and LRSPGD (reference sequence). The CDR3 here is CTCSDWGPSAETLYF. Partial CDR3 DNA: TGCACCTGCAGTGACTGGGGGCCTAGTGCAGAA.

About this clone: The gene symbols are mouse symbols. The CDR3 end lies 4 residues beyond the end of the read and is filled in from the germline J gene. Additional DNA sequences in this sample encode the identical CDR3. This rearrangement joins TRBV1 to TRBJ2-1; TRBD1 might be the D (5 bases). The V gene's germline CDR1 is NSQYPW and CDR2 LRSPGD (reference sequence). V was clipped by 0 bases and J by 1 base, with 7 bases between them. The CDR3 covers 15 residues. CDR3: CTCSADHRNYAEQFF. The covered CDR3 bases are TGCACCTGCAGTGCAGATCACAGGAACTATGCT.

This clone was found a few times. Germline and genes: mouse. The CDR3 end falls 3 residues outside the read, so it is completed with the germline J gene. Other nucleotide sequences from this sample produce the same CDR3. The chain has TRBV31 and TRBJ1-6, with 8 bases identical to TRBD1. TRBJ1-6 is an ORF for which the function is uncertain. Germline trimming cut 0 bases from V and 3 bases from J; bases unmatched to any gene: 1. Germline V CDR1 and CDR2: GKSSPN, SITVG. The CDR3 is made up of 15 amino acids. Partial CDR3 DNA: TGTGCCTGGAGTCTGGACAGGGTCTATAATTCGCCC. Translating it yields CAWSLDRVYNSP. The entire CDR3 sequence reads CAWSLDRVYNSPLYF.

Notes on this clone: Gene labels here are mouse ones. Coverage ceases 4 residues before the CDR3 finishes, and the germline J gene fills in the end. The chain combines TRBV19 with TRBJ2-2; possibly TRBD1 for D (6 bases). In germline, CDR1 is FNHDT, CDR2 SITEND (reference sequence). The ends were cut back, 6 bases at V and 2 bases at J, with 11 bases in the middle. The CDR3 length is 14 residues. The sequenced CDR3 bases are TGTGCCAGCACCGCAAGGGGGAACACCGGG. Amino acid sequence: CASTARGNTG. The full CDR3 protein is CASTARGNTGQLYF.

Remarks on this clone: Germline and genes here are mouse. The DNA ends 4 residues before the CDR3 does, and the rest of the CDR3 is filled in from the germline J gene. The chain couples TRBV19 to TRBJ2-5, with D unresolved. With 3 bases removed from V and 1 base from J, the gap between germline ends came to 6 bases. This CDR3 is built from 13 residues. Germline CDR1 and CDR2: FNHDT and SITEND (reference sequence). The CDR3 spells CASSRRDQDTQYF. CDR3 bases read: TGTGCCAGCAGTAGGAGGGACCAAGAC. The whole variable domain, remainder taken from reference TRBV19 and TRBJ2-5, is GGIITQTPKFLIGQEGQKLTLKCQQNFNHDTMYWYRQDSGKGLRLIYYSITENDLQKGDLSEGYDASREKKSSFSLTVTSAQKNEMAVFLCASSRRDQDTQYFGPGTRLLVL.